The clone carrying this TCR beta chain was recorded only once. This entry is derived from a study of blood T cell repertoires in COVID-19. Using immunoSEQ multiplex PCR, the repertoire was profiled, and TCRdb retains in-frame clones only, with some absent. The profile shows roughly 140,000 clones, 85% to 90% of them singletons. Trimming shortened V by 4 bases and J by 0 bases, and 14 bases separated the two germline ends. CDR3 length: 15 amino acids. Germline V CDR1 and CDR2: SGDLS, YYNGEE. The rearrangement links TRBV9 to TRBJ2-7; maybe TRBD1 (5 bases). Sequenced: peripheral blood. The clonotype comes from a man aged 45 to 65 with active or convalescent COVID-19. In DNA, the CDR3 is TGTGCCAGCAGCCCCCGCAGGGATAGCTCCTACGAGCAGTACTTC. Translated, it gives CASSPRRDSSYEQYF.